This T cell receptor beta chain was obtained from a study of T cell responses to AZD1222 COVID-19 vaccine. In its sample, this clone was seen a few times. The antigen remains unidentified. Study-wide results and caveats: Seropositive at baseline were only a handful of AZD1222 recipients. Unmutated variant regions reportedly attract nearly half of all spike-specific TCRs. Donor demographics were predominantly white British with a female majority; clonal diversity may be underestimated.

TCRdb's table, derived via immunoSEQ multiplex PCR, lists solely in-frame clones and lacks some. This repertoire shows 140,000 to 150,000 clones, around 84% found once; its top ten account for approximately 5%. Second-dose recipients at about 4 or about 12 weeks were treated as one pooled group. The CDR3 contains 18 residues. Trimming cost V 3 bases and J 4 bases; bases outside gene matches: 14. Germline CDR1 reads SGHDN; CDR2 reads FVKESK. The chain recombines TRBV14 with TRBJ2-2; TRBD2 matches at 7 bases. This material consisted of peripheral blood, taken 28 days after the second AZD1222 dose. The TCR comes from an adult who received the AZD1222 COVID-19 vaccine. The CDR3 region has the DNA TGTGCCAGCAGCCACTTCTCTCAACGGGGGGTGTCCACCGGGGAGCTGTTTTTT. This gives the protein CASSHFSQRGVSTGELFF.